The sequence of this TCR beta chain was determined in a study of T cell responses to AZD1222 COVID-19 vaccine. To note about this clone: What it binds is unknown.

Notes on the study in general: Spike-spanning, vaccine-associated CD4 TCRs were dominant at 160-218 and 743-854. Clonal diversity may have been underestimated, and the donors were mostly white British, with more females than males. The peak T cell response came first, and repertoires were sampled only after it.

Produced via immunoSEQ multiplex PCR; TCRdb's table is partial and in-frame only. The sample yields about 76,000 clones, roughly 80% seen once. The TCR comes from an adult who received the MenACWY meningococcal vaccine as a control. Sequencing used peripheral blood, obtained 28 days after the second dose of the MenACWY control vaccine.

The DNA of the CDR3 is TGTGCCAGCAGCTTGGAGGGGGGGGGCCTCCCAGATACGCAGTATTTT. The encoded protein is CASSLEGGGLPDTQYF. The chain joins TRBV5-4 to TRBJ2-3, with D possibly TRBD2 on 7 matching bases. Between the trimmed V and J ends, which lost 0 bases and 4 bases, there was a span of 15 bases. The germline V gene has CDR1 SGHNT and CDR2 YYREEE (reference sequence). The CDR3 is 16 residues long. The full variable domain, rest sourced from reference TRBV5-4 and TRBJ2-3, is ETGVTQSPTHLIKTRGQQVTLRCSSQSGHNTVSWYQQALGQGPQFIFQYYREEENGRGNFPPRFSGLQFPNYSSELNVNALELDDSALYLCASSLEGGGLPDTQYFGPGTRLTVL.